A selection of T cell receptor beta chains follows, all from one sample in a study of identical twins. TCRdb re-analysed the 5' RACE reads in MiXCR, keeping a single row per CDR3 protein. The table has approximately 190,000 distinct CDR3 sequences, roughly 15% seen once; the top ten hold 40%. These data also featured in a second study, about T cells expressing NK-cell markers.

The sequencing input was CD8+ T cells sorted from blood. The receptors were gathered from a woman aged 18-29 years in good health. Both conserved end residues are part of each CDR3. A D gene is named only where the DNA matches it firmly. Size tells how often a clone was seen (once, few, many) or the class of an expanded clone, and some rows leave it out.

d_call: NA; v_call: TRBV29-1; j_call: TRBJ1-2; clone_size: few; cdr3_nt: TGCAGCGTTGAAGGCCTATATGGCTACACCTTC; cdr3_aa: CSVEGLYGYTF
d_call: NA; v_call: TRBV12-3/TRBV12-4; j_call: TRBJ1-1; clone_size: many; cdr3_nt: TGTGCCAGCAGTTTGCCAGGGATCACTGAAGCTTTCTTT; cdr3_aa: CASSLPGITEAFF
d_call: NA; v_call: TRBV3-1; j_call: TRBJ2-7; clone_size: many; cdr3_nt: TGTGCCAGCAGCCCGTCGACTCCTTTAGTGGAAGAGCAGTACTTC; cdr3_aa: CASSPSTPLVEEQYF
d_call: NA; v_call: TRBV5-1; j_call: TRBJ2-1; clone_size: NA; cdr3_nt: TGCGCCAGCAGCTTATTCACTAGGGCCATCAATGAGCAGTTCTTC; cdr3_aa: CASSLFTRAINEQFF
d_call: NA; v_call: TRBV11-2; j_call: TRBJ1-2; clone_size: NA; cdr3_nt: TGTGCCAGCAGCTTAGAGCGGCTCTATGGCTACACCTTC; cdr3_aa: CASSLERLYGYTF
d_call: NA; v_call: TRBV20-1; j_call: TRBJ2-3; clone_size: few; cdr3_nt: TGCAGTGCCCCCGTCGGGGGAAGCCTCACAGATACGCAGTATTTT; cdr3_aa: CSAPVGGSLTDTQYF
d_call: NA; v_call: TRBV29-1; j_call: TRBJ2-5; clone_size: NA; cdr3_nt: TGCAGCGTTGCCGGGGATCAAGAGACCCAGTACTTC; cdr3_aa: CSVAGDQETQYF
d_call: NA; v_call: TRBV30; j_call: TRBJ2-1; clone_size: many; cdr3_nt: TGTGCCTGGAGTTGGGGTCCGGGCAATGAGCAGTTCTTC; cdr3_aa: CAWSWGPGNEQFF
d_call: NA; v_call: TRBV29-1; j_call: TRBJ2-2; clone_size: few; cdr3_nt: TGCAGCGTTGATCAACCGAACACCGGGGAGCTGTTTTTT; cdr3_aa: CSVDQPNTGELFF
d_call: TRBD2; v_call: TRBV6-4; j_call: TRBJ2-1; clone_size: NA; cdr3_nt: TGTGCCAGCAGTGTTGACGGGGGGGCCGGAAATGAGCAGTTCTTC; cdr3_aa: CASSVDGGAGNEQFF
d_call: TRBD1; v_call: TRBV27; j_call: TRBJ2-7; clone_size: NA; cdr3_nt: TGTGCCAGCAGTTATGGAGCCGGGACAGGGGCCTACGAGCAGTACTTC; cdr3_aa: CASSYGAGTGAYEQYF
d_call: TRBD1; v_call: TRBV12-3/TRBV12-4; j_call: TRBJ2-5; clone_size: NA; cdr3_nt: TGTGCCAGCAGTTTAGACAGGGGTCAAGAGATGGCCCAGTACTTC; cdr3_aa: CASSLDRGQEMAQYF
d_call: NA; v_call: TRBV12-3/TRBV12-4; j_call: TRBJ2-7; clone_size: few; cdr3_nt: TGTGCCAGCAGTTTCTCCCCGGCCGAGCAGTACTTC; cdr3_aa: CASSFSPAEQYF
d_call: TRBD1; v_call: TRBV27; j_call: TRBJ2-1; clone_size: few; cdr3_nt: TGTGCCAGCAGTATTGGACAGGCCCCCTACAATGAGCAGTTCTTC; cdr3_aa: CASSIGQAPYNEQFF